This TCR beta chain appears in the sequencing data of a study of blood T cell repertoires in COVID-19. Overall study context: From the United States, Italy and Spain came samples of acute and convalescent COVID-19. In each case, the material was cDNA or gDNA derived from T cells, B-cell-depleted T cells, or PBMCs.

CDR1 is SGHVS, CDR2 FQNEAQ, per germline. V lost 3 bases, J lost 6 bases, and 13 bases stayed unmatched. The CDR3 totals 17 residues. Original data processing: Cell counts per sample came from amplifying reference gene primers. The data were produced by immunoSEQ multiplex PCR, yet TCRdb's version contains in-frame clones alone and is incomplete. D and trimming were read from the DNA, whereas the V and J calls and clone size are those reported in that table. This sample has about 380,000 clones, with roughly 90% found just once. V is TRBV7-8 and J is TRBJ1-2, with 10 nucleotides matching TRBD1. The clonotype comes from a man aged 35 to 55 with acute or convalescent COVID-19. Material for sequencing was peripheral blood. The CDR3 DNA reads as TGTGCCAGCAGCTTCCTGATTCCCCAGGACAGGGGGGATGGCTACACCTTC. Translated: CASSFLIPQDRGDGYTF.